The next 8 T cell receptor beta chains were all read from a single sample in a study of cytomegalovirus exposure and HLA in healthy donors. Primers: 60 Vbeta forward and 13 Jbeta reverse. The table came from immunoSEQ multiplex PCR; TCRdb's copy has only in-frame clones and leaves some out. The table shows about 110,000 clones, with roughly 80% occurring only once. The specimen sequenced was PBMCs. Receptors were obtained from a man aged 25-45 years in good health and CMV-seronegative.

The rearrangement uses TRBV29-1 and TRBJ1-1; D is unresolved. Between the trimmed V and J ends, which lost 1 base and 4 bases, there was a span of 7 bases. Germline V gives CDR1 SQVTM, CDR2 ANQGSEA. There are 12 residues in the CDR3. Here the CDR3 DNA reads TGCAGCGTTGAAGGAGCGTCCACTGAAGCTTTCTTT. Encoded protein: CSVEGASTEAFF.

The sample holds one count of this clone. The genes are TRBV5-4 and TRBJ2-7; D possibly corresponds to TRBD2 (6 bases). V was pared by 0 bases and J by 5 bases, with 15 bases between. The CDR3 covers 15 residues. Germline loops: CDR1 SGHNT, CDR2 YYREEE (reference sequence). The chain's CDR3 is CASSLATRGRDEQYF. The CDR3 DNA follows: TGTGCCAGCAGCTTGGCGACTAGAGGGCGGGACGAGCAGTACTTC.

This clone was recorded once. The genes are TRBV15 and TRBJ2-1; 7 bases are a match to TRBD2. Trimming cost V 2 bases and J 9 bases; bases outside gene matches: 7. In germline, CDR1 is LNHNV, CDR2 YYDKDF (reference sequence). CDR3 length: 14 residues. CDR3 in amino acids: CATSRNRLASEQFF. CDR3 DNA sequence: TGTGCCACCAGCAGAAACCGACTAGCCAGTGAGCAGTTCTTC. Together with reference TRBV15 and TRBJ2-1, the CDR3 gives the full variable domain: DAMVIQNPRYQVTQFGKPVTLSCSQTLNHNVMYWYQQKSSQAPKLLFHYYDKDFNNEADTPDNFQSRRPNTSFCFLDIRSPGLGDTAMYLCATSRNRLASEQFFGPGTRLTVL.

The chain joins TRBV4-1 to TRBJ1-1; D gene uncertain. Per germline, CDR1 MGHRA and CDR2 YSYEKL. This CDR3 has 16 amino acids. V was clipped by 3 bases and J by 3 bases, with 17 bases between them. DNA for the CDR3: TGCGCCAGCAGCCACCCTTCCACGAGAGCTTACACTGAAGCTTTCTTT. It yields the protein CASSHPSTRAYTEAFF.

This clone was recorded a few times. The CDR3 region has the DNA TGTGCCAGCAAATACCTCGGGGGCGAGCAGTACTTC. Its translation is CASKYLGGEQYF. The chain employs TRBV6-1 and TRBJ2-7; D possibly corresponds to TRBD2 (6 bases). The germline V and J ends were trimmed by 7 bases and 6 bases, with 13 bases remaining between them. The CDR3 extends over 12 amino acids. Germline V gene data show CDR1 as MNHNS and CDR2 as SASEGT.

V gene TRBV25-1 combines with J gene TRBJ1-2, with TRBD1 matching 7 bases. CDR3 length equals 14 residues. CDR1 and CDR2 (germline): MGHDK, SYGVNS. J lost 6 bases, V lost 3 bases, and 7 bases had no gene match. The CDR3 DNA reads as TGTGCCAGCAGTGAGCCAGGGGGGATGCATGGCTACACCTTC. Protein: CASSEPGGMHGYTF.

The CDR3 is CASSSHEGLAGASEQFF. In DNA form, the CDR3 reads TGTGCCAGCAGCTCCCACGAGGGACTAGCGGGAGCTAGCGAGCAGTTCTTC. The genes are TRBV7-9 and TRBJ2-1; 14 nucleotides match TRBD2. V lost 4 bases and J lost 10; bases outside the gene matches: 12. The CDR3 runs to 17 residues. Germline values: CDR1 SEHNR, CDR2 FQNEAQ (reference sequence).

The chain combines TRBV27 with TRBJ2-7; 7 bases map to TRBD1. CDR3 size: 14 residues. The J segment lost 0 bases and the V segment lost 5 bases, leaving 4 bases of the junction unmatched. Germline CDR1 MNHEY, CDR2 SMNVEV (reference sequence). CDR3 coding DNA: TGTGCCAGCAGTCCCTGGACAGGCTCCTACGAGCAGTACTTC. It yields the protein CASSPWTGSYEQYF.